This TCR beta chain was identified in a study of T cells in Graves' hyperthyroidism and ophthalmopathy. On the study more broadly: Peripheral blood was collected at initial diagnosis, before any treatment.

The CDR3 is 17 residues long. The V gene end was trimmed by 5 bases and the J gene end by 3 bases; junction bases not matched to a gene: 11. The V gene's germline CDR1 is SQVTM and CDR2 ANQGSEA. The table lists this clonotype with many counts. What was amplified from RNA transcripts were TCR beta CDR3 regions. During a first-round RT-PCR of the TCR CDR3, the HTBI primer set was used. TCRdb passed the multiplex PCR reads through MiXCR, listing each CDR3 protein once. The repertoire holds roughly 240,000 distinct CDR3 sequences, with about 16% as singletons. The V call is TRBV29-1, the J call TRBJ2-7, with TRBD2 matching over 15 bases. The sequencing input was blood. The TCR originated in a woman aged 18-29 years with Graves' ophthalmopathy. CDR3 sequence (DNA): TGCAGCGTTCTGTTTTGGACTAGCGGGAGGGACAACTACGAGCAGTACTTC. It encodes CSVLFWTSGRDNYEQYF.